This note documents a single TCR beta chain sequence. The antigen remains undetermined. This sample was included in a study of T cells in Graves' hyperthyroidism and ophthalmopathy. Study findings and constraints: Among clonotypes expanded in thyroid above 0.001, most were also found in blood.

This CDR3 spans 13 amino acids. V lost 0 bases, J lost 8 bases, and 13 bases lay in between. The V gene's germline CDR1 is DFQATT and CDR2 SNEGSKA (reference sequence). Amplification targeted TCR beta CDR3 regions from RNA transcripts. The HTBI primer set served for first-round RT-PCR of the TCR CDR3. TCRdb re-analysed the multiplex PCR reads in MiXCR, keeping a single row per CDR3 protein. Of roughly 570,000 distinct CDR3 sequences in the sample, around 45% were seen once. The chain carries TRBV20-1 and TRBJ1-1; D not resolved. The TCR comes from a woman under 30 with Graves' hyperthyroidism. The sequenced sample consisted of peripheral blood or thyroid tissue (not recorded which). The CDR3: CSARDPLAGEAFF. The CDR3, as DNA: TGCAGTGCTAGAGATCCACTAGCGGGAGAAGCTTTCTTT.